One and the same sample provided the 17 T cell receptor beta chains below, sequenced in a study of monozygotic twins with inflammatory bowel disease. TCRdb reprocessed the 5' RACE reads; each CDR3 protein has one entry and no DNA is given. Its clone listing holds about 330,000 distinct CDR3 sequences. Sequencing was carried out using blood. The receptors were sampled from a human donor with ulcerative colitis or Crohn's disease, or a healthy co-twin of an affected twin (not recorded which).

The V and J genes are TRBV20-1 and TRBJ2-7; TCRdb lists TRBD2, though no DNA is available to test this call. Germline CDR1 reads DFQATT; CDR2 reads SNEGSKA (reference sequence). CDR3 length: 16 residues. CDR3 sequence reads: CSARAATSGDSYEQYF.

The gene calls are TRBV11-3 and TRBJ2-1; the D call from TCRdb, TRBD2, cannot be confirmed without DNA. The length of the CDR3 is 15 residues. Looked up from germline, CDR1 is SGHNT and CDR2 is YENEEA. CDR3 region: CASSLRADYYNEQFF.

The CDR3 is CATSRGWGRISADTQYF. The V and J genes are TRBV15 and TRBJ2-3; TCRdb lists TRBD1, though no DNA is available to test this call. CDR1 LNHNV and CDR2 YYDKDF come from the germline V gene (reference sequence). The CDR3 runs to 17 residues.

The chain joins TRBV11-2 to TRBJ2-1; there is no DNA to check the TCRdb D call of TRBD1. Germline values: CDR1 SGHAT, CDR2 FQNNGV. The CDR3 contains 14 residues. This CDR3 is CASSLPGTYNEQFF.

The chain links TRBV12-3 or TRBV12-4 to TRBJ1-2; the TCRdb call, TRBD1, lacks DNA for checking. The CDR3 runs 15 residues. CDR3: CASSFKPQPLEGYTF.

The CDR3 region is CASSLTVGPRYGYTF. V gene TRBV27 combines with J gene TRBJ1-2. Looked up from germline, CDR1 is MNHEY and CDR2 is SMNVEV (reference sequence). This CDR3 is built from 15 residues.

The rearrangement joins TRBV19 to TRBJ2-6. Germline-derived CDR1 and CDR2 are LNHDA and SQIVND (reference sequence). The CDR3 is made up of 15 amino acids. The CDR3 is CASGPYRSGANVLTF. Complete variable domain (other parts from reference TRBV19 and TRBJ2-6): DGGITQSPKYLFRKEGQNVTLSCEQNLNHDAMYWYRQDPGQGLRLIYYSQIVNDFQKGDIAEGYSVSREKKESFPLTVTSAQKNPTAFYLCASGPYRSGANVLTFGAGSRLTVL.

This chain joins TRBV2 and TRBJ2-1; as DNA is missing, the TRBD2 call by TCRdb cannot be tested. This CDR3 region has 18 residues. Germline CDR1 SNHLY, CDR2 FYNNEI. The chain's CDR3 is CASSALGRGPETYNEQFF.

The chain links TRBV5-4 to TRBJ1-1. Germline assignment: CDR1 SGHNT and CDR2 YYREEE (reference sequence). The CDR3 covers 15 residues. The chain's CDR3 is CASSLDAGMNTEAFF. Together with reference TRBV5-4 and TRBJ1-1, the CDR3 gives the full variable domain: ETGVTQSPTHLIKTRGQQVTLRCSSQSGHNTVSWYQQALGQGPQFIFQYYREEENGRGNFPPRFSGLQFPNYSSELNVNALELDDSALYLCASSLDAGMNTEAFFGQGTRLTVV.

V gene TRBV15 combines with J gene TRBJ1-2. The CDR3 extends over 16 amino acids. In germline, CDR1 is LNHNV, CDR2 YYDKDF (reference sequence). The CDR3 reads CATSRDRTWANYGYTF.

The gene calls are TRBV5-5 and TRBJ2-7. The CDR3 spans 15 residues. Germline loops: CDR1 SGHKS, CDR2 YYEKEE (reference sequence). The CDR3 region is CASSLVGGATYEQYF.

V usage is TRBV29-1 and J usage is TRBJ2-7; the TCRdb D gene call, TRBD1, has no DNA to confirm it. This CDR3 spans 12 amino acids. Germline CDR1 reads SQVTM; CDR2 reads ANQGSEA. The CDR3 region is CSVGDRSYEQYF.

CDR3 amino acids: CASSPPGVAGALRNNEQFF. The V and J genes are TRBV11-2 and TRBJ2-1; without DNA, the TCRdb call of TRBD2 cannot be checked. CDR1 is SGHAT, CDR2 FQNNGV, per germline. CDR3 length: 19 amino acids.

This chain links TRBV29-1 with TRBJ2-1; TCRdb's D call of TRBD2 is untestable without DNA. Germline CDR1 SQVTM, CDR2 ANQGSEA. The CDR3 is 15 residues long. CDR3 sequence reads: CSVATGTERYNEQFF.

The chain recombines TRBV20-1 with TRBJ2-4; TCRdb's D gene call, TRBD1, goes unchecked for lack of DNA. The V gene's germline CDR1 is DFQATT and CDR2 SNEGSKA (reference sequence). This CDR3 contains 12 residues. CDR3 region: CSARGDVDIQYF.

The chain carries TRBV5-1 and TRBJ2-5; the D gene TCRdb calls, TRBD1, cannot be checked with no DNA. This CDR3 has 15 amino acids. Germline V gene sequence: CDR1 SGHRS, CDR2 YFSETQ. CDR3 region: CASSWGDRYQETQYF.

The chain recombines TRBV7-9 with TRBJ1-5. The CDR3 consists of 15 residues. Germline V lookup: CDR1 SEHNR, CDR2 FQNEAQ (reference sequence). CDR3 protein: CASSPGPISNQPQHF.